The T cell receptor (beta chain) described here comes from a study of vaccination and CD4 T cells after COVID-19. Details on this clonotype: Antigen unknown.

Germline V gene lookup returns CDR1 MDHEN and CDR2 SYDVKM. The CDR3 runs 14 residues. The V gene lost 5 bases and the J gene lost 0 bases, with 11 bases spanning the gap. Once obtained from cultured CD4+ T cells, the DNA was sequenced using the Oncomine TCR Beta short-read assay. One entry per CDR3 protein results from TCRdb running MiXCR on the PCR reads. The data hold over 15,000 distinct CDR3 sequences, with about 45% observed a single time. Treatment indicated: roughly 11-day PBMC culture with coronavirus spike peptide pools or control peptides (ViraFEST assay). The chain couples TRBV28 to TRBJ2-7; D is possibly TRBD1 (5 bases). This specimen consisted of CD4+ T cells from blood, cultured in vitro, obtained after SARS-CoV-2 vaccination. This clonotype originated in a human donor who had recovered from COVID-19. In nucleotides, the CDR3 is TGTGCCAGCAGTGTCCACAGGAGCTCCTACGAGCAGTACTTC. This codes for CASSVHRSSYEQYF. Variable domain in full (rest from reference TRBV28 and TRBJ2-7): DVKVTQSSRYLVKRTGEKVFLECVQDMDHENMFWYRQDPGLGLRLIYFSYDVKMKEKGDIPEGYSVSREKKERFSLILESASTNQTSMYLCASSVHRSSYEQYFGPGTRLTVT.